This section outlines one T cell receptor (beta chain) sequence together with its context. Its antigen specificity is not known. Per-base quality was not reported, and no clone a single base away is much larger than it. The immunoSEQ Assay, a bias-controlled multiplex PCR, was used to amplify TCRbeta CDR3 regions from genomic DNA. Under the source paper's analysis protocol: Within the assay, amplification of reference gene primers was used to estimate how many nucleated cells each sample contained. To quantify the absolute abundance of each unique TCRbeta CDR3 rearrangement, sequence reads were collapsed and filtered. Productive Simpson clonality was computed per sample as the square root of Simpson's diversity index over productive rearrangements. As stored in TCRdb, this immuneACCESS dataset retains in-frame rearrangements with V and J assigned. A fraction of the clones does not appear; measured against another copy, unresolved V genes explain less than half of the discrepancy, and the remainder lacks a known reason. Clonal size and the V and J genes are those of that table, whereas D and trimming came from the DNA. The table for this sample lists some 150,000 clones; approximately 80% of them were counted only once. The ten top clones hold 7.5% to 9.5% of the sample.

The CDR3 contains 16 residues, cysteine and phenylalanine counted. The sequence is cut down to CDR3 DNA, 48 bases in frame from base 1. Per the germline V gene (reference sequence), MNHEY is the CDR1 and SMNVEV is the CDR2. Clipping removes 5 bases from V and 4 bases from J, with 9 as the unmatched junction base count. The collaborating institutions used their own protocols to collect whole blood in K2EDTA tubes. For TCRbeta analysis, collaborators shipped samples in one of three forms: frozen whole blood, isolated PBMCs, or DNA extracted from either of those sample types. This specimen comes from a study of blood T cell repertoires in COVID-19 (dated by TCRdb to 2018 to 2020). For the wider study: Samples from collaborators originated in the United States, Italy and Spain and spanned both the acute and convalescent phases of COVID-19. The material from the prospective study consisted of cDNA or gDNA derived from T cells, B-cell-depleted T cells, or PBMCs. The dataset comprised deeply sampled blood TCRbeta repertoires from subjects exposed to, actively infected with, or recovered from COVID-19. The repertoires were made available in a free public database intended to serve as a resource for research on the immune response to SARS-CoV-2. Samples came from the ongoing ImmuneRACE study (first 160 participants) plus 1,254 subjects from 6 global collaborators. Sample metadata almost always included a de-identified subject ID, COVID-19 status, age in years and sex. Where HLA class I and class II types were available, the types were taken from metadata supplied by the sample provider, not from assay-based typing. Results the study describes overall, beyond this receptor: The quantity of clinical and demographic metadata differed by source and by participant and was supplied without curation.

This TCR was recovered from a human donor with acute or convalescent COVID-19. The donor label of this sample is uncertain. The chain couples TRBV27 to TRBJ2-3, with 10 central nucleotides matching TRBD1. The sample consisted of peripheral blood. The DNA reads as follows: TGTGCCAGCAGTCCGTTCCGGGACAGGGGTCCAGATACGCAGTATTTT. Translated, this gives CASSPFRDRGPDTQYF.